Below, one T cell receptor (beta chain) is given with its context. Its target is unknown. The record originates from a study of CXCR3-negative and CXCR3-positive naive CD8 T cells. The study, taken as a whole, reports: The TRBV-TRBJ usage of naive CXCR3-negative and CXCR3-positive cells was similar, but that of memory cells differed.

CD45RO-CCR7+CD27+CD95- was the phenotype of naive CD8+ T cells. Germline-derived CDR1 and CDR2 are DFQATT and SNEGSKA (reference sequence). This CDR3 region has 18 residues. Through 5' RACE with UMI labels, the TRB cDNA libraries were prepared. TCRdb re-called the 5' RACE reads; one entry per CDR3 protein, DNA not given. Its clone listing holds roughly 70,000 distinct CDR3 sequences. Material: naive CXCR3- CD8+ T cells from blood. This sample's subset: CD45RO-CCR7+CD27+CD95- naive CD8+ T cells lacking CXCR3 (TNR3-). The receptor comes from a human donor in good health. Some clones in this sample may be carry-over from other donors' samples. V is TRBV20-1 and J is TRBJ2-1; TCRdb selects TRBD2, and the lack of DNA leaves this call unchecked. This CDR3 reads CSASGLAGRTSSYNEQFF.